The 17 T cell receptor beta chains below come from one sample, sequenced in a study of T cell responses to AZD1222 COVID-19 vaccine. Generated by immunoSEQ multiplex PCR, the TCRdb table keeps only in-frame clones and is missing some. The profile covers 150,000 to 180,000 clones, with more than 90% appearing a single time and approximately 1.6% taken by the ten largest. Material: peripheral blood, obtained 28 days after the second AZD1222 dose. These receptors all stem from an adult who received the AZD1222 COVID-19 vaccine.

V gene TRBV9 combines with J gene TRBJ2-3; 9 nucleotides line up with TRBD1. The CDR3 sequence is 15 residues long. Germline CDR1 and CDR2: SGDLS and YYNGEE. With 0 bases clipped from V and 3 bases from J, the junction kept 2 bases outside the gene matches. The CDR3 loop is CASSVEGTGTDTQYF. The CDR3 nucleotides read TGTGCCAGCAGCGTAGAGGGGACAGGGACAGATACGCAGTATTTT.

V and J are TRBV28 and TRBJ2-7; 8 nucleotides match TRBD1. There are 16 residues in the CDR3. The ends lost 5 bases at V and 2 bases at J; junction bases unmatched: 11. CDR1 MDHEN and CDR2 SYDVKM come from the germline V gene. CDR3 DNA sequence: TGTGCCAGCAGTCCGGGACAGGAAAGGGGGACCTACGAGCAGTACTTC. Amino acid sequence: CASSPGQERGTYEQYF. The full variable domain, its missing parts supplied by reference TRBV28 and TRBJ2-7, is DVKVTQSSRYLVKRTGEKVFLECVQDMDHENMFWYRQDPGLGLRLIYFSYDVKMKEKGDIPEGYSVSREKKERFSLILESASTNQTSMYLCASSPGQERGTYEQYFGPGTRLTVT.

The chain uses TRBV5-5 and TRBJ1-2, with TRBD1 matching over 9 bases. Germline values: CDR1 SGHKS, CDR2 YYEKEE (reference sequence). The CDR3 loop spans 12 amino acids. V gave up 4 bases and J gave up 8 bases; unmatched junction bases: 3. CDR3 DNA: TGTGCCAGCAGCCGGGACAGGGAAGGCTACACCTTC. Translating it yields CASSRDREGYTF.

The chain is built from TRBV5-1 and TRBJ1-6; D remains unclear. The CDR3 contains 14 residues. The germline V gene has CDR1 SGHRS and CDR2 YFSETQ. V lost 3 bases and J 8 bases, leaving 12 bases between the germline ends. CDR3 protein: CASSSKGPYSPLHF. DNA of the CDR3: TGCGCCAGCAGCTCGAAGGGTCCTTATTCACCCCTCCACTTT.

This rearrangement joins TRBV5-6 to TRBJ1-6; no definite D call. V dropped 5 bases and J dropped 8 bases, with 8 bases sitting between them. The CDR3 has 12 residues. The germline CDR1 and CDR2 sequences are SGHDT and YYEEEE. The CDR3, as DNA: TGTGCCAGCAGTCTGGACCATTCACCCCTCCACTTT. Its translation: CASSLDHSPLHF.

The rearrangement links TRBV10-2 to TRBJ2-7; TRBD1 is a possible D gene (5 bases). The CDR3 has 12 residues. The V gene lost 7 bases and the J gene lost 2 bases, with 9 bases spanning the gap. Germline loops: CDR1 WSHSY, CDR2 SAAADI. For the CDR3, the DNA is TGCGCCAGCATGTCAGGGACCTACGAGCAGTACTTC. It specifies CASMSGTYEQYF.

This rearrangement joins TRBV18 to TRBJ1-5, with D uncertain. The CDR3 is 13 residues long. Germline CDR1 is KGHSH and CDR2 is LQKENI. V was pared by 0 bases and J by 6 bases, with 6 bases between. Here the CDR3 DNA reads TGTGCCAGCTCACCACCTTGGAGTCAGCCCCAGCATTTT. Translated, it gives CASSPPWSQPQHF.

There are a few counts of this clone. The chain combines TRBV27 with TRBJ1-2; no reliable D call. The CDR3 extends over 16 amino acids. Germline CDR1 and CDR2: MNHEY and SMNVEV (reference sequence). V was cut by 6 bases and J by 1 base, with 18 bases left in between. This chain's CDR3 is CASRATIQPYNYGYTF. The CDR3 nucleotides read TGTGCCAGCAGAGCCACAATACAGCCCTATAACTATGGCTACACCTTC.

The rearrangement joins TRBV19 to TRBJ2-7; D ambiguous. The germline V gene encodes CDR1 LNHDA and CDR2 SQIVND (reference sequence). V gave up 5 bases and J gave up 5 bases, with 7 bases separating them. The CDR3 covers 11 residues. CDR3 bases: TGTGCCAGTAGTCAACAGCACGAGCAGTACTTC. This sequence encodes CASSQQHEQYF.

This chain uses TRBV28 with TRBJ2-3, with 11 bases aligning to TRBD2. Trimming took 8 bases from V and 2 from J; bases not matched to a gene: 3. This CDR3 spans 14 amino acids. From germline, CDR1 is MDHEN and CDR2 SYDVKM. CDR3 sequence (DNA): TGTGCCAGCCGACTAGCGGGAAACACAGATACGCAGTATTTT. Its translation is CASRLAGNTDTQYF.

V and J are TRBV5-1 and TRBJ2-7, with 9 bases identical to TRBD1. The CDR3 length is 15 residues. Germline CDR1 SGHRS, CDR2 YFSETQ. J lost 7 bases, V lost 3 bases, and 11 bases had no gene match. CDR3 residues: CASSSIQGASGEQYF. The CDR3 DNA sequence: TGCGCCAGCAGCTCAATACAGGGGGCCTCGGGAGAGCAGTACTTC.

For this clone: This may arise from a read error, as a much more abundant clone is one base away. The chain recombines TRBV12-3 or TRBV12-4 with TRBJ1-1; D remains ambiguous. The CDR3 is 13 residues long. V shed 6 bases and J shed 0 bases, with 8 bases lying between them. This CDR3 is CASSLSVNTEAFF. The CDR3 DNA reads TGTGCCAGCAGCTTATCGGTGAACACTGAAGCTTTCTTT.

This chain joins TRBV9 and TRBJ2-1; 12 bases map to TRBD2. CDR3 size: 16 residues. Per the germline V gene, CDR1 is SGDLS and CDR2 is YYNGEE. The ends lost 3 bases at V and 7 bases at J; junction bases unmatched: 8. CDR3 DNA: TGTGCCAGCAGCGGAAGACTAGCGGGAGTATTAAATGAGCAGTTCTTC. The encoded protein is CASSGRLAGVLNEQFF.

The genes are TRBV11-2 and TRBJ2-1; the match to TRBD2 covers 14 bases. V lost 4 bases to trimming and J lost 9 bases; unmatched junction nucleotides: 5. Germline V CDR1 and CDR2: SGHAT, FQNNGV. CDR3 size: 15 residues. CDR3 coding DNA: TGTGCCAGCAGCTCGCGGACTAGCGGGGGGTTTGAGCAGTTCTTC. This codes for CASSSRTSGGFEQFF. The full variable domain, rest sourced from reference TRBV11-2 and TRBJ2-1, is EAGVAQSPRYKIIEKRQSVAFWCNPISGHATLYWYQQILGQGPKLLIQFQNNGVVDDSQLPKDRFSAERLKGVDSTLKIQPAKLEDSAVYLCASSSRTSGGFEQFFGPGTRLTVL.

The J gene is TRBJ2-7, the V gene TRBV25-1; 7 bases are a match to TRBD2. V trimming: 0 bases; J trimming: 4 bases; junction bases outside the gene matches: 9. This CDR3 contains 16 residues. Germline V gene sequence: CDR1 MGHDK, CDR2 SYGVNS. The CDR3 loop reads CASSEYMTSTSYEQYF. As DNA, the CDR3 is TGTGCCAGCAGTGAATATATGACTAGCACCTCATACGAGCAGTACTTC.

This chain uses TRBV7-6 with TRBJ2-2; perhaps D is TRBD1 or TRBD2 (5 bases each). V was shortened by 8 bases and J by 0 bases, with 19 bases between the two germline ends. CDR3 length: 17 residues. Germline V CDR1 and CDR2: SGHVS, FNYEAQ. The CDR3 sequence: CASHGTGKIANTGELFF. As DNA, the CDR3 is TGTGCCAGCCACGGGACGGGAAAAATCGCGAACACCGGGGAGCTGTTTTTT.

The chain combines TRBV7-9 with TRBJ1-1, with D maybe TRBD1 (5 bases). This CDR3 has 14 amino acids. Germline CDR1 reads SEHNR; CDR2 reads FQNEAQ (reference sequence). Between the trimmed V and J ends, which lost 3 bases and 3 bases, there was a span of 11 bases. CDR3 in amino acids: CASSFAGQDTEAFF. The CDR3 DNA follows: TGTGCCAGCAGCTTCGCAGGGCAGGACACTGAAGCTTTCTTT.